Detailed here is one T cell receptor (beta chain). Its target is not known. The CDR3 runs 13 residues. In germline, CDR1 is SNHLY, CDR2 FYNNEI. V was cut by 5 bases and J by 6 bases, with 14 bases left in between. The study made its TCR cDNA through 5'RACE template switching. That step introduced a universal primer site along with UMIs. TCRdb fed the 5' RACE reads into MiXCR, producing one record per CDR3 protein. The sample lists just under 600,000 distinct CDR3 sequences; approximately 15% were seen once. This entry is derived from a study of T cells after yellow fever vaccination. For the study at large: Where fractions had low cell numbers, libraries were prepared from them with the SMART-Seq v4 Ultra Low Input RNA kit. Overall study findings and caveats: Weaker overall, the secondary response nonetheless peaked faster (day 5 versus 15). The bulk population could contribute abundant contaminating clonotypes to FACS-sorted repertoires.

The receptor was derived from a man aged 25 to 45 who received the YFV17D yellow fever vaccine. The chain couples TRBV2 to TRBJ2-7; D tentatively reads TRBD1 or TRBD2 (5 bases each). This specimen consisted of PBMCs, obtained on the day of the yellow fever booster vaccination. CDR3 amino acids: CASSKHPGTEQYF. CDR3 coding DNA: TGTGCCAGCAGTAAACACCCAGGGACCGAGCAGTACTTC.